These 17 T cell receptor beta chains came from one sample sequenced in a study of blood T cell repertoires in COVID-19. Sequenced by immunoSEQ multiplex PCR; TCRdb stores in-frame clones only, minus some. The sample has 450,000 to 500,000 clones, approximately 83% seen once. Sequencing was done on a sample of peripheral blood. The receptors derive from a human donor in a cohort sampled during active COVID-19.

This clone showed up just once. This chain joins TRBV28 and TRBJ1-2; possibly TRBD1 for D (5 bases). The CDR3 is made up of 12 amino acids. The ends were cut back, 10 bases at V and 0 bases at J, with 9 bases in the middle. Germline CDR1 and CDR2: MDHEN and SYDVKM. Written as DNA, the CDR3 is TGTGCCACATCGGGGGCTAACTATGGCTACACCTTC. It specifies CATSGANYGYTF.

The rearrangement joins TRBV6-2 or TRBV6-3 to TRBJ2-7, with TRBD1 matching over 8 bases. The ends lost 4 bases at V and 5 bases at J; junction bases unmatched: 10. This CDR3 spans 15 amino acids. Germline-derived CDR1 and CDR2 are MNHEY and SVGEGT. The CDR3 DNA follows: TGTGCCAGCAGTTCCTCGGACAGGGTAGTCGACGAGCAGTACTTC. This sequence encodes CASSSSDRVVDEQYF.

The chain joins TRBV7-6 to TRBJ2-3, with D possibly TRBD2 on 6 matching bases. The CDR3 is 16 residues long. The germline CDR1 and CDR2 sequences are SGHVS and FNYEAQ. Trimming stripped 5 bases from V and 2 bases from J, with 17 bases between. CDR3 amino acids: CASSPAGMGITDTQYF. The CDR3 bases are TGTGCCAGCAGCCCGGCGGGAATGGGTATCACAGATACGCAGTATTTT.

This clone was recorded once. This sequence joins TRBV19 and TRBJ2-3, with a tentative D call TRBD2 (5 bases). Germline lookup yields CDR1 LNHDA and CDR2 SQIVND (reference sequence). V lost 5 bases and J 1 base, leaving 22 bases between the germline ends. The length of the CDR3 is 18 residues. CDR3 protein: CASSPKTIAYSRTDTQYF. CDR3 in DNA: TGTGCCAGTAGTCCGAAGACTATTGCGTATTCCCGCACAGATACGCAGTATTTT.

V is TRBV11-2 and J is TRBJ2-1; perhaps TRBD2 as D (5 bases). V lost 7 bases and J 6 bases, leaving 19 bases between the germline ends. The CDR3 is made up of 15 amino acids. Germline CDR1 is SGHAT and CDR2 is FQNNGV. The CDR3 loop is CASTKEPEVGNEQFF. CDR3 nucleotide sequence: TGTGCCAGCACCAAGGAGCCGGAGGTTGGCAATGAGCAGTTCTTC.

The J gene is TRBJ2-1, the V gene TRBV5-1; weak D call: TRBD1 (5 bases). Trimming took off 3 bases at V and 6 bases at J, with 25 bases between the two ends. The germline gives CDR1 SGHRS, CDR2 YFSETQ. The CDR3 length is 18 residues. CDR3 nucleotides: TGCGCCAGCAGCTCCTACCCTTTGGACACATTTGGGCTCAATGAGCAGTTCTTC. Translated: CASSSYPLDTFGLNEQFF.

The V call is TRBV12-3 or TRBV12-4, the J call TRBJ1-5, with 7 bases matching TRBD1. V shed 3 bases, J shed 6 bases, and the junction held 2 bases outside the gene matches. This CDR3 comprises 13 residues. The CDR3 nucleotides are TGTGCCAGCAGTTTGAGGACAGGTCAGCCCCAGCATTTT. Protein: CASSLRTGQPQHF.

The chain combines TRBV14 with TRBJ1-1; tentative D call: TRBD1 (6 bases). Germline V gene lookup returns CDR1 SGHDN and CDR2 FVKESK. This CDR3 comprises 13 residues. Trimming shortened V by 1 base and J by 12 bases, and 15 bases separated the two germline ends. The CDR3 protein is CASSQGGRGSPFF. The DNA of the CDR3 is TGTGCCAGCAGCCAAGGGGGCAGGGGTTCCCCTTTCTTT.

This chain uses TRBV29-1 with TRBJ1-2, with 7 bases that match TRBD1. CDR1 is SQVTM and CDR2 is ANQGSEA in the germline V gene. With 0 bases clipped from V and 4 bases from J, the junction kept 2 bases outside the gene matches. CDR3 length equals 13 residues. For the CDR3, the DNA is TGCAGCGTTGAAGAAGGGGGCAGCTATGGCTACACCTTC. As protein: CSVEEGGSYGYTF.

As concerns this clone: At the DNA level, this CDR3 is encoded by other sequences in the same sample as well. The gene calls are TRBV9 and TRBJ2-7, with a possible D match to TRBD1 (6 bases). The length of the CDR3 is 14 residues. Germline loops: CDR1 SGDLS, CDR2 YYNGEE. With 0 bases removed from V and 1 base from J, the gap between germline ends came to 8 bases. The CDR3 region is CASSVAGQSYEQYF. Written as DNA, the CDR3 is TGTGCCAGCAGCGTAGCTGGACAGTCCTACGAGCAGTACTTC.

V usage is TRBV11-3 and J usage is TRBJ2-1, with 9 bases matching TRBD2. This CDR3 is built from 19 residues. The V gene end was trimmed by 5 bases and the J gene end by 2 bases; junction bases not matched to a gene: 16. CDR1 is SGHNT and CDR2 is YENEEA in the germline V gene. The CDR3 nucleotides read TGTGCCAGCAGCCACTCCGGGGGGCTAGCGGGATCCGCCTACAATGAGCAGTTCTTC. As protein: CASSHSGGLAGSAYNEQFF.

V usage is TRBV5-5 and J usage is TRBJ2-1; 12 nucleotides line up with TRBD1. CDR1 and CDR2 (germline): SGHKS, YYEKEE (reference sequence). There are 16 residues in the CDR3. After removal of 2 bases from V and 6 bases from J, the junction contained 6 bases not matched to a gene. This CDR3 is CASSLAGTGGINEQFF. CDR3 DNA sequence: TGTGCCAGCAGCTTAGCCGGGACAGGGGGCATCAATGAGCAGTTCTTC.

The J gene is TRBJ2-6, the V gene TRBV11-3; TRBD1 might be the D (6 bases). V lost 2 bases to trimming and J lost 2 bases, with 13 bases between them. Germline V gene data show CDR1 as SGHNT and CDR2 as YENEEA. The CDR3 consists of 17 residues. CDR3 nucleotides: TGTGCCAGCAGCTTACGCCGACAGGTCGCTGGGGCCAACGTCCTGACTTTC. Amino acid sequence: CASSLRRQVAGANVLTF.

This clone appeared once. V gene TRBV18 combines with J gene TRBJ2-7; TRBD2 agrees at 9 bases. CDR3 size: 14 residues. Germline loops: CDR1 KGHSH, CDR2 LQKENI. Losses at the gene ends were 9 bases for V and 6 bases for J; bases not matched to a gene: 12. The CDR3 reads CARFTAGGPSEQYF. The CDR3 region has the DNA TGTGCCAGATTCACGGCGGGAGGGCCCTCCGAGCAGTACTTC.

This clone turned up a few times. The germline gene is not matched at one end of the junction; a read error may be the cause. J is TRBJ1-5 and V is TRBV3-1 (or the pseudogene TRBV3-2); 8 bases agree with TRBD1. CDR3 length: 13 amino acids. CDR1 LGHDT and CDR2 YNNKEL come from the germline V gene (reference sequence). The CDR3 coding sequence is TGTGCCAGCAGCCCAGGGGGCAATCTGCCCCAGCATTTT. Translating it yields CASSPGGNLPQHF.

The CDR3 coding sequence is TGTGCCAGTGGTACAGGCCCTAATTCACCCCTCCACTTT. Residues: CASGTGPNSPLHF. The rearrangement joins TRBV19 to TRBJ1-6, with D tentatively TRBD1 (5 bases). The V gene lost 8 bases and the J gene lost 6 bases, with 11 bases spanning the gap. Germline values: CDR1 LNHDA, CDR2 SQIVND (reference sequence). The CDR3 consists of 13 residues.

The chain's CDR3 is CASSLTGTGRTEAFF. The DNA for the CDR3 is TGTGCCAGCAGCTTAACCGGGACAGGGCGGACTGAAGCTTTCTTT. This sequence joins TRBV3-1 (or the pseudogene TRBV3-2) and TRBJ1-1, with TRBD1 matching over 9 bases. The CDR3 runs 15 residues. V lost 5 bases and J lost 5; bases outside the gene matches: 9. Germline CDR1 and CDR2: LGHDT and YNNKEL (reference sequence).